There are a few counts of the clone carrying this TCR beta chain. The antigen is unknown. These data originate in a study of Ad26.COV2.S vaccination and SARS-CoV-2 variants. Broader study findings: Researchers reported similar non-spike TCR breadth in vaccine and placebo recipients.

Treatment meaning: roughly 18 received Ad26.COV2.S at low or high dose, single or two shots; five or six received placebo; per-sample allocation not given. Following the first vaccine or placebo injection, samples were taken on day 63. Clones were sequenced by immunoSEQ multiplex PCR, and TCRdb holds only the in-frame ones, with some missing. In the table there are about 680,000 clones, roughly 90% of which are singletons. V dropped 4 bases and J dropped 7 bases, with 16 bases sitting between them. The CDR3 extends over 15 amino acids. Germline-derived CDR1 and CDR2 are SGHTA and FQGTGA. This material consisted of peripheral blood, taken in a trial of Ad26.COV2.S vaccine versus placebo. The TCR was taken from a person aged 18-65 years who received the Ad26.COV2.S COVID-19 vaccine or a placebo. The chain employs TRBV7-3 and TRBJ2-2; no clear D. Here the CDR3 DNA reads TGTGCCAGCAGCTCGGAAGGGTCTCGACACGGGGAGCTGTTTTTT. This sequence encodes CASSSEGSRHGELFF.